This TCR beta chain emerged from a study of blood T cell repertoires in COVID-19. This CDR3 region has 16 residues. Trimming at V came to 5 bases and at J to 4 bases, leaving 5 bases not matched to a gene. The V gene's germline CDR1 is SEHNR and CDR2 FQNEAQ (reference sequence). Only in-frame clones appear in the TCRdb table, and some are missing; sequencing was by immunoSEQ multiplex PCR. The table records about 50,000 clones, roughly 90% of them present only once. This TCR was sampled from a human donor in a cohort sampled during active COVID-19. Specimen: peripheral blood. This chain uses TRBV7-9 with TRBJ2-3, with TRBD2 matching 14 bases. The CDR3 is CASSRTSGGLADTQYF. In DNA, the CDR3 is TGTGCCAGCAGCCGGACTAGCGGGGGGCTGGCAGATACGCAGTATTTT. Complete variable domain (other parts from reference TRBV7-9 and TRBJ2-3): DTGVSQNPRHKITKRGQNVTFRCDPISEHNRLYWYRQTLGQGPEFLTYFQNEAQLEKSRLLSDRFSAERPKGSFSTLEIQRTEQGDSAMYLCASSRTSGGLADTQYFGPGTRLTVL.